A single sample gave rise to the 12 T cell receptor beta chains below, sequenced in a study of cytomegalovirus exposure and HLA in healthy donors. The study ran its PCR with 60 Vbeta and 13 Jbeta primers. TCRdb's copy holds only in-frame clones and misses some; the assay was immunoSEQ multiplex PCR. Of approximately 120,000 clones in the sample, roughly a tenth are singletons; the top ten hold 4.6%. Sequenced sample: PBMCs. The receptors here all came from a woman aged 18-35 years in good health and CMV-seropositive.

This clone was found a few times. The chain recombines TRBV23-1 with TRBJ1-4; the D is unclear. TRBV23-1 falls under the ORF class, with uncertain function. The V and J ends lost 9 bases and 7 bases respectively, with 9 bases between them. The CDR3 has 11 residues. CDR3 in amino acids: CARYNSEKLFF. For the CDR3, the DNA is TGCGCCAGGTATAACAGTGAAAAACTGTTTTTT.

This clone has more than one count but fewer than ten. The chain recombines TRBV5-1 with TRBJ2-7; 7 bases are shared with TRBD2. Germline trimming cut 4 bases from V and 0 bases from J; bases unmatched to any gene: 7. Germline values: CDR1 SGHRS, CDR2 YFSETQ. The CDR3 is made up of 15 amino acids. The CDR3 nucleotides are TGCGCCAGCAGCGAAACAGGCGGGAGCTCCTACGAGCAGTACTTC. This translates into CASSETGGSSYEQYF.

This clone was detected a few times. This chain links TRBV19 with TRBJ2-2; 16 bases line up with TRBD2. With 5 bases clipped from V and 6 bases from J, the junction kept 3 bases outside the gene matches. The CDR3 length is 16 residues. Germline lookup yields CDR1 LNHDA and CDR2 SQIVND (reference sequence). CDR3 region: CASSPGLAGGPGELFF. The CDR3 region has the DNA TGTGCCAGTAGTCCGGGACTAGCGGGAGGGCCCGGGGAGCTGTTTTTT.

The sample holds a few counts of this clone. This rearrangement joins TRBV19 to TRBJ2-7; TRBD1 might be the D (6 bases). V shed 5 bases and J shed 5 bases, with 16 bases lying between them. This CDR3 is built from 14 residues. In germline, CDR1 is LNHDA, CDR2 SQIVND (reference sequence). This chain's CDR3 is CASSQGPGQHEQYF. As DNA, the CDR3 is TGTGCCAGTAGTCAAGGCCCTGGACAGCACGAGCAGTACTTC.

This clone was found a few times. The chain uses TRBV7-9 and TRBJ2-1, with 8 bases lining up with TRBD2. The ends lost 5 bases at V and 0 bases at J; junction bases unmatched: 6. Germline CDR1 and CDR2: SEHNR and FQNEAQ (reference sequence). CDR3 length equals 16 residues. Here the CDR3 reads CASSETSASSYNEQFF. CDR3 DNA sequence: TGTGCCAGCAGCGAGACTAGCGCCAGCTCCTACAATGAGCAGTTCTTC.

The chain carries TRBV10-2 and TRBJ2-1, with D perhaps matching TRBD2 (6 bases). The CDR3 is 12 amino acids. Germline V gene data show CDR1 as WSHSY and CDR2 as SAAADI. Trimming left V 6 bases short and J 8 bases short, with 11 bases between. CDR3 in amino acids: CASRPGADEQFF. The DNA of the CDR3 is TGCGCCAGCAGACCGGGAGCGGATGAGCAGTTCTTC.

This chain joins TRBV27 and TRBJ2-5; TRBD2 is a possible D gene (5 bases). Germline CDR1 MNHEY, CDR2 SMNVEV (reference sequence). V was trimmed by 5 bases and J by 4 bases, leaving 23 bases between them. This CDR3 has 17 residues. For the CDR3, the DNA is TGTGCCAGCAGTGACATCCGGGGAGTAGCCGGGGTAGAGACCCAGTACTTC. The encoded protein is CASSDIRGVAGVETQYF.

In its sample, this clone was seen many times. The CDR3 is CASKGLLGRDEQYF. The CDR3 bases are TGTGCCAGCAAAGGGCTACTAGGTCGCGACGAGCAGTACTTC. The chain couples TRBV6-6 to TRBJ2-7; a weak D match, TRBD2 (5 bases). Germline assignment: CDR1 MNHNY and CDR2 SVGAGI (reference sequence). The CDR3 consists of 14 residues. Trimming took off 7 bases at V and 5 bases at J, with 18 bases between the two ends.

The CDR3 loop reads CASSASPGQVKADTQYF. DNA for the CDR3: TGTGCCAGCAGTGCGTCTCCAGGACAGGTGAAGGCAGATACGCAGTATTTT. The chain is built from TRBV6-1 and TRBJ2-3; TRBD1 agrees at 7 bases. V shed 4 bases, J shed 4 bases, and the junction held 14 bases outside the gene matches. The CDR3 has 17 amino acids. The germline V gene has CDR1 MNHNS and CDR2 SASEGT.

The V and J genes are TRBV7-9 and TRBJ1-1, with a possible D match to TRBD1 (5 bases). Germline V CDR1 and CDR2: SEHNR, FQNEAQ (reference sequence). This CDR3 region has 14 residues. V was pared by 5 bases and J by 4 bases, with 14 bases between. CDR3 region: CASSLPGEATEAFF. DNA for the CDR3: TGTGCCAGCAGCCTACCGGGGGAGGCCACTGAAGCTTTCTTT.

This clone was counted between two and nine times. This chain connects TRBV28 to TRBJ2-5; D is unclear. Germline V gives CDR1 MDHEN, CDR2 SYDVKM. Trimming removed 5 bases at V and 1 base at J, with 11 bases between. The CDR3 extends over 14 amino acids. In DNA, the CDR3 is TGTGCCAGCAGTGGCCTTGGTACCCAAGAGACCCAGTACTTC. It specifies CASSGLGTQETQYF.

This clone was seen only a few times. The V and J genes are TRBV5-1 and TRBJ2-3; 10 bases map to TRBD2. The V segment lost 4 bases and the J segment 1 base; nucleotides outside the gene matches: 9. CDR3 length: 17 residues. Germline CDR1 and CDR2: SGHRS and YFSETQ. The CDR3 region is CASSPLVAGGRTDTQYF. For the CDR3, the DNA is TGCGCCAGCAGCCCCCTTGTAGCGGGAGGACGCACAGATACGCAGTATTTT.